The rows below give T cell receptor beta chains drawn from one sample of a study of shared clonotypes between healthy human individuals. Sequencing used immunoSEQ multiplex PCR; TCRdb keeps in-frame clones, though not all of them. Of some 2.1 million clones in the sample, over 85% were seen once. Sample: naive CD4+ T cells sorted from blood. The receptors derive from a young man in good health. CDR3s include the opening cysteine and the closing phenylalanine or tryptophan. D genes are given only for firm matches. The listing skips clone size in some rows; elsewhere it reads once, few, many or a size class.

V gene: TRBV27; J gene: TRBJ1-6; clone size: .; D gene: .; CDR3 DNA: TGTGCCAGCAGATCGGGGCACAATTCACCCCTCCACTTT; CDR3 protein: CASRSGHNSPLHF
V gene: TRBV29-1; J gene: TRBJ2-3; clone size: .; D gene: .; CDR3 DNA: TGCAGCGTTGCACATCGGATGGTAGATACGCAGTATTTT; CDR3 protein: CSVAHRMVDTQYF
V gene: TRBV18; J gene: TRBJ1-6; clone size: .; D gene: .; CDR3 DNA: TGTGCCAGCTCATCGCGGGGGGCCAATTCACCCCTCCACTTT; CDR3 protein: CASSSRGANSPLHF
V gene: TRBV28; J gene: TRBJ1-2; clone size: .; D gene: TRBD1; CDR3 DNA: TGTGCCAGCAGTTCCCCCCCGACAGGGGGCTACACCTTC; CDR3 protein: CASSSPPTGGYTF
V gene: TRBV6-1; J gene: TRBJ1-1; clone size: .; D gene: .; CDR3 DNA: TGTGCCAGCAGCATAGGTTTTCAGGTGAACACTGAAGCTTTCTTT; CDR3 protein: CASSIGFQVNTEAFF
V gene: TRBV6-5; J gene: TRBJ1-6; clone size: .; D gene: .; CDR3 DNA: TGTGCCAGCAGTCGGAATGCCGATTCACCCCTCCACTTT; CDR3 protein: CASSRNADSPLHF
V gene: TRBV9; J gene: TRBJ2-5; clone size: .; D gene: TRBD1; CDR3 DNA: TGTGCCAGCAGCGCGGGACAGAAGTTGGAGACCCAGTACTTC; CDR3 protein: CASSAGQKLETQYF
V gene: TRBV27; J gene: TRBJ1-6; clone size: .; D gene: .; CDR3 DNA: TGTGCCAGCAGTTTATTCCGCCTACAGGATTCACCCCTCCACTTT; CDR3 protein: CASSLFRLQDSPLHF
V gene: TRBV9; J gene: TRBJ2-3; clone size: .; D gene: TRBD1; CDR3 DNA: TGTGCCAGCAGCGCCCCCCGGGACAGGGGCACAGATACGCAGTATTTT; CDR3 protein: CASSAPRDRGTDTQYF
V gene: TRBV5-4; J gene: TRBJ2-7; clone size: .; D gene: .; CDR3 DNA: TGTGCCAGCAGGCCCGGGACTTCTTCCTACGAGCAGTACTTC; CDR3 protein: CASRPGTSSYEQYF
V gene: TRBV5-1; J gene: TRBJ1-5; clone size: .; D gene: .; CDR3 DNA: TGCGCCAGCAGCGTGGACAGTCTAAATCAGCCCCAGCATTTT; CDR3 protein: CASSVDSLNQPQHF
V gene: TRBV10-3; J gene: TRBJ2-1; clone size: .; D gene: TRBD2; CDR3 DNA: TGTGCCATCAGTGGCGGGGGGAGCGGGGAGGCCTACAATGAGCAGTTCTTC; CDR3 protein: CAISGGGSGEAYNEQFF
V gene: TRBV18; J gene: TRBJ1-5; clone size: .; D gene: .; CDR3 DNA: TGTGCCAGCTCACCTAACGTTGGGGCCCCTAGCCAGCCCCAGCATTTT; CDR3 protein: CASSPNVGAPSQPQHF
V gene: TRBV4-1; J gene: TRBJ1-2; clone size: once; D gene: .; CDR3 DNA: TGCGCCAGCAGCCAAGGGGGGGGGCAGGGCAATAGGAATGGCTACACCTTC; CDR3 protein: CASSQGGGQGNRNGYTF
V gene: TRBV19; J gene: TRBJ2-1; clone size: .; D gene: .; CDR3 DNA: TGTGCCAGTAGTATGGGGGAACCCTCCTACAATGAGCAGTTCTTC; CDR3 protein: CASSMGEPSYNEQFF
V gene: TRBV19; J gene: TRBJ1-6; clone size: .; D gene: .; CDR3 DNA: TGTGCCAGTAGTGTCGGGTTGGGCTACTCACCCCTCCACTTT; CDR3 protein: CASSVGLGYSPLHF
V gene: TRBV7-9; J gene: TRBJ2-7; clone size: .; D gene: .; CDR3 DNA: TGTGCCAGCAGCTTTGACAGGGAGGGATTCGAGCAGTACTTC; CDR3 protein: CASSFDREGFEQYF
V gene: TRBV7-2; J gene: TRBJ2-5; clone size: .; D gene: TRBD2; CDR3 DNA: TGTGCCAGCAGCTTAACGTTGACTAGCGGGAGGGCCGGGGAGACCCAGTACTTC; CDR3 protein: CASSLTLTSGRAGETQYF
V gene: TRBV4-3; J gene: TRBJ1-4; clone size: .; D gene: TRBD1; CDR3 DNA: TGCGCCAGCAGCCAAGGGCAGGGGGCTAATGAAAAACTGTTTTTT; CDR3 protein: CASSQGQGANEKLFF
V gene: TRBV18; J gene: TRBJ2-3; clone size: .; D gene: TRBD2; CDR3 DNA: TGTGCCAGCTCACCACTCGCTAGCGGAATAACAGATACGCAGTATTTT; CDR3 protein: CASSPLASGITDTQYF
V gene: TRBV6-1; J gene: TRBJ1-2; clone size: .; D gene: TRBD1; CDR3 DNA: TGTGCCAGCAGTGGATACAGGGGGCCCAGCTATGGCTACACCTTC; CDR3 protein: CASSGYRGPSYGYTF
V gene: TRBV28; J gene: TRBJ2-1; clone size: .; D gene: .; CDR3 DNA: TGTGCCAGCAGCAGACTTTTGGAGCAGTTCTTC; CDR3 protein: CASSRLLEQFF
V gene: TRBV5-1; J gene: TRBJ2-7; clone size: .; D gene: TRBD2; CDR3 DNA: TGCGCCAGCAGCCGCCCCTTTACTAGCGGGAAGAGCTCCTACGAGCAGTACTTC; CDR3 protein: CASSRPFTSGKSSYEQYF
V gene: TRBV7-9; J gene: TRBJ1-1; clone size: .; D gene: TRBD1; CDR3 DNA: TGTGCCAGCAGCTTAGCGGGACAGGGGGCGCGGGTATTT; CDR3 protein: CASSLAGQGARVF
V gene: TRBV6-1; J gene: TRBJ2-7; clone size: .; D gene: TRBD2; CDR3 DNA: TGTGCCAGCACCGGACTAGCGGGGACCTACGAGCAGTACTTC; CDR3 protein: CASTGLAGTYEQYF
V gene: TRBV6-1; J gene: TRBJ1-5; clone size: .; D gene: .; CDR3 DNA: TGTGCCAGCAGTGATGGCAGCTATAGCAATCAGCCCCAGCATTTT; CDR3 protein: CASSDGSYSNQPQHF
V gene: TRBV5-1; J gene: TRBJ2-5; clone size: .; D gene: .; CDR3 DNA: TGCGCCAGCAGCTTGGGTCTAGCGTCACAAGAGACCCAGTACTTC; CDR3 protein: CASSLGLASQETQYF
V gene: TRBV18; J gene: TRBJ2-7; clone size: .; D gene: .; CDR3 DNA: TGTGCCAGCTCACCTCCTAGCAGGGGCGAGCAGTACTTC; CDR3 protein: CASSPPSRGEQYF
V gene: TRBV6-1; J gene: TRBJ2-3; clone size: .; D gene: TRBD2; CDR3 DNA: TGTGCCAGCAGGGGGGGGACTACTGCAACAGATACGCAGTATTTT; CDR3 protein: CASRGGTTATDTQYF
V gene: TRBV4-1; J gene: TRBJ1-5; clone size: .; D gene: .; CDR3 DNA: TGCGCCAGCAGCCAAGAGTCGAGATATCAGCCCCAGCATTTT; CDR3 protein: CASSQESRYQPQHF
V gene: TRBV7-2; J gene: TRBJ2-7; clone size: .; D gene: TRBD2; CDR3 DNA: TGTGCCAGCAGCTTACTACTAGCGAATTCCTACGAGCAGTACTTC; CDR3 protein: CASSLLLANSYEQYF
V gene: TRBV30; J gene: TRBJ1-2; clone size: few; D gene: .; CDR3 DNA: TGTGCCTGGAGTGTGGGGGGTGGCTACACCTTC; CDR3 protein: CAWSVGGGYTF
V gene: TRBV18; J gene: TRBJ1-3; clone size: .; D gene: .; CDR3 DNA: TGTGCCAGCTCCCCAATGGACACCATATATTTT; CDR3 protein: CASSPMDTIYF
V gene: TRBV27; J gene: TRBJ1-2; clone size: .; D gene: TRBD1; CDR3 DNA: TGTGCCAGCAGACCACACGGACAGGGCGGCGGCTACACCTTC; CDR3 protein: CASRPHGQGGGYTF
V gene: TRBV2; J gene: TRBJ1-5; clone size: .; D gene: .; CDR3 DNA: TGTGCCAGCAGTCTCCAGGGGAGTGGCAATCAGCCCCAGCATTTT; CDR3 protein: CASSLQGSGNQPQHF
V gene: TRBV6-5; J gene: TRBJ1-6; clone size: .; D gene: .; CDR3 DNA: TGTGCCAGCAGGCTCGGGGGCGATTCATATTCACCCCTCCACTTT; CDR3 protein: CASRLGGDSYSPLHF
V gene: TRBV5-5; J gene: TRBJ2-4; clone size: .; D gene: .; CDR3 DNA: TGTGCCAGCAGCTCGCAGGGAATAGCCAAAAACATTCAGTACTTC; CDR3 protein: CASSSQGIAKNIQYF
V gene: TRBV4-3; J gene: TRBJ2-7; clone size: .; D gene: TRBD1; CDR3 DNA: TGCGCCAGCAGCCAAGTGGGGACAGCTGCCTACGAGCAGTACTTC; CDR3 protein: CASSQVGTAAYEQYF
V gene: TRBV10-3; J gene: TRBJ1-3; clone size: .; D gene: .; CDR3 DNA: TGTGCCATCAGTAGGCTAAACACCATATATTTT; CDR3 protein: CAISRLNTIYF
V gene: TRBV30; J gene: TRBJ2-1; clone size: .; D gene: TRBD2; CDR3 DNA: TGTGCCTGGAGTCTCGGACTAGCGGGAGAACAGCAGTTCTTC; CDR3 protein: CAWSLGLAGEQQFF
V gene: TRBV9; J gene: TRBJ2-7; clone size: .; D gene: TRBD2; CDR3 DNA: TGTGCCAGCAGCGTAGGACTGGGGCGGGGGTACGAGCAGTACTTC; CDR3 protein: CASSVGLGRGYEQYF